The T cell receptor beta chain described here comes from a study of blood T cell repertoires in COVID-19. On the study more broadly: Researchers got acute and convalescent COVID-19 samples from the United States, Italy and Spain. T cells, B-cell-depleted T cells, or PBMCs supplied cDNA or gDNA.

J lost 8 bases, V lost 6 bases, and 6 bases had no gene match. The CDR3 is made up of 13 amino acids. Germline assignment: CDR1 MNHEY and CDR2 SVGAGI. Assay: immunoSEQ multiplex PCR; the TCRdb copy retains only in-frame clones and omits some. In the table there are about 400,000 clones, 89% of which are singletons. This TCR came from a woman between 25 and 40 years old who had recovered from COVID-19. Sequences were obtained from PBMCs or T cells enriched from blood (not recorded which). V and J are TRBV6-5 and TRBJ1-2; TRBD1 matches 10 bases. CDR3 amino acids: CASSATGGQGYTF. DNA for the CDR3: TGTGCCAGCAGCGCGACAGGGGGCCAAGGCTACACCTTC.